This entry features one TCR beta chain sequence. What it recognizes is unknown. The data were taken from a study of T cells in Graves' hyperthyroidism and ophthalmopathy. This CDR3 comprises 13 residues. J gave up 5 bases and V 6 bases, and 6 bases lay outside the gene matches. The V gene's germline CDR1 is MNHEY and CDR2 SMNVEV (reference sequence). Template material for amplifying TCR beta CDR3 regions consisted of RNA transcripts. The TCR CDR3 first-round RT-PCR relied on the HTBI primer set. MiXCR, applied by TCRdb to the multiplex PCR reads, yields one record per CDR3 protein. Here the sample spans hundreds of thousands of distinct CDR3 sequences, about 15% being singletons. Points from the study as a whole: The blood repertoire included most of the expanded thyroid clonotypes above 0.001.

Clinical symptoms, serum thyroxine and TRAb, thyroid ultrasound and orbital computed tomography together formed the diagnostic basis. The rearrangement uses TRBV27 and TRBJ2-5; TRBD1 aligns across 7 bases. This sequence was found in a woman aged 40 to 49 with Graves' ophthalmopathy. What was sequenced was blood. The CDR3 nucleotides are TGTGCCAGCAGGACAGGGAGCAGGGAGACCCAGTACTTC. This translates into CASRTGSRETQYF.